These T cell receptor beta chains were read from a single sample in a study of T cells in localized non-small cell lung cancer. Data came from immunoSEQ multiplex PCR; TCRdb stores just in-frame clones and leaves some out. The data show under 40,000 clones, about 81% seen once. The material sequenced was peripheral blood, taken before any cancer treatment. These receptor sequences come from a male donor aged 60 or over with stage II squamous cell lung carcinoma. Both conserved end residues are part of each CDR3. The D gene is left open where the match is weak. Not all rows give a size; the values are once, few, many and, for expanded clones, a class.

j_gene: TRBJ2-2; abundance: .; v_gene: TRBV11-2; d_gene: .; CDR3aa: CASRPPGANTGELFF; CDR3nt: TGTGCCAGCAGGCCCCCAGGGGCGAACACCGGGGAGCTGTTTTTT
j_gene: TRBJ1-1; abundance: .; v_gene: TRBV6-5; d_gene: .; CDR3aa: CASRRTVVNTEAFF; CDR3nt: TGTGCCAGCAGAAGGACAGTAGTGAACACTGAAGCTTTCTTT
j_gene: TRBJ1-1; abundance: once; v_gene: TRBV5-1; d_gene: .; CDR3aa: CASSEGPDSLEAFF; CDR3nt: TGCGCCAGCAGCGAGGGCCCGGACAGCCTTGAAGCTTTCTTT
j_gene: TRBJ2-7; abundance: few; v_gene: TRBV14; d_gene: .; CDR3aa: CASSQAYEQYF; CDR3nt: TGTGCCAGCAGCCAAGCCTACGAGCAGTACTTC
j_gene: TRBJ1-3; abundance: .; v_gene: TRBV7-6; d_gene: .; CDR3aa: CASSPTGSGNTIYF; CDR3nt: TGTGCCAGCAGCCCGACAGGATCTGGAAACACCATATATTTT
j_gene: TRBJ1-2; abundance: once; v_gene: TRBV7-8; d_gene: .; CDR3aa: CASSPGPTKNYGYTF; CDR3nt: TGTGCCAGCAGCCCCGGACCTACGAAAAACTATGGCTACACCTTC
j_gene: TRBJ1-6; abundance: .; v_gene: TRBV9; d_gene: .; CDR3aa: CASSAEGVFNSPLHF; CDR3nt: TGTGCCAGCAGCGCCGAGGGGGTTTTTAATTCACCCCTCCACTTT
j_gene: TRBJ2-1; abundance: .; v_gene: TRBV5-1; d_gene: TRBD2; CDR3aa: CASRQRTSEFDEQFF; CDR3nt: TGCGCCAGCAGACAGAGGACTAGCGAGTTCGATGAGCAGTTCTTC
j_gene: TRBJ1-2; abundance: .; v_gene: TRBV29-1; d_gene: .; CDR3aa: CSVSDYGYTF; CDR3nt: TGCAGCGTTTCAGACTATGGCTACACCTTC
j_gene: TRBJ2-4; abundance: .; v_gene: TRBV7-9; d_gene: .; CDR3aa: CASSLDGGFSTDIQYF; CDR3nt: TGTGCCAGCAGCTTAGACGGGGGCTTCTCAACTGATATTCAGTACTTC
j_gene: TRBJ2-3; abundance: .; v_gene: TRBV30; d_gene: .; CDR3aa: CAWTVGGTDTQYF; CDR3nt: TGTGCCTGGACTGTCGGCGGCACAGATACGCAGTATTTT
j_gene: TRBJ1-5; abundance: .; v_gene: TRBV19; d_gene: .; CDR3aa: CASQPAGKGQPQHF; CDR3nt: TGTGCCAGCCAGCCCGCAGGGAAAGGTCAGCCCCAGCATTTT
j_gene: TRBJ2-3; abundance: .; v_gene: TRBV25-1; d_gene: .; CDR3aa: CASSELGDGVRADTQYF; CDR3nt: TGTGCCAGCAGTGAATTGGGAGATGGCGTTCGAGCAGATACGCAGTATTTT
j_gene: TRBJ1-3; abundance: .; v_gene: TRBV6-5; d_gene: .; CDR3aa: CASSRHGGNTIYF; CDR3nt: TGTGCCAGCAGTCGACATGGGGGAAACACCATATATTTT